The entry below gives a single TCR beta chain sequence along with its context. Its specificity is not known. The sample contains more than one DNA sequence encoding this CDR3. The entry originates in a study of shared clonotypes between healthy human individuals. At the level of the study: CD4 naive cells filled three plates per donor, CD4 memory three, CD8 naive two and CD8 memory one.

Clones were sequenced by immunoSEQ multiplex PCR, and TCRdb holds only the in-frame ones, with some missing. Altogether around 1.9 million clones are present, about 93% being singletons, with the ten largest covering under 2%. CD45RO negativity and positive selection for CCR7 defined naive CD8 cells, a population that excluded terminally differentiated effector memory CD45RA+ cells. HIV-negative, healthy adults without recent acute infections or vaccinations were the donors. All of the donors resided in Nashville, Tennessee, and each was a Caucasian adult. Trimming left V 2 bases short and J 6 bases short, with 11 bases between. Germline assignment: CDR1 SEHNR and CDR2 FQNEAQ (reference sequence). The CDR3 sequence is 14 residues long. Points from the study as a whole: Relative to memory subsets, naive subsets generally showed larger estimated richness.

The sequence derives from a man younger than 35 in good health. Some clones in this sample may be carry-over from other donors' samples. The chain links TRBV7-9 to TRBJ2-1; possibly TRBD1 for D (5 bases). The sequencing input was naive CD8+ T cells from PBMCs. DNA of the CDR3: TGTGCCAGCAGCTTACCAGGGCCCAGCAATGAGCAGTTCTTC. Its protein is CASSLPGPSNEQFF. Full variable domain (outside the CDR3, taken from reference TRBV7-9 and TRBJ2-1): DTGVSQNPRHKITKRGQNVTFRCDPISEHNRLYWYRQTLGQGPEFLTYFQNEAQLEKSRLLSDRFSAERPKGSFSTLEIQRTEQGDSAMYLCASSLPGPSNEQFFGPGTRLTVL.